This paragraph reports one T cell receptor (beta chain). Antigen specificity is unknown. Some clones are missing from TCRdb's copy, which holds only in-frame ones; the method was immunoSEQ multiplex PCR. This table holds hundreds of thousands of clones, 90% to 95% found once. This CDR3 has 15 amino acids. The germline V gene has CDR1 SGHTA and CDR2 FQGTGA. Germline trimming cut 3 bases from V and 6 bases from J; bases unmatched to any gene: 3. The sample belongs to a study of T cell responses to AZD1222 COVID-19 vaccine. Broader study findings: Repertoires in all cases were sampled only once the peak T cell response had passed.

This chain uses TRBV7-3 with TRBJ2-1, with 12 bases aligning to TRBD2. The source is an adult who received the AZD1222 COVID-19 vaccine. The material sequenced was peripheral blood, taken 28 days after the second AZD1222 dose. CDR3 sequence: CASSFLAGGPNEQFF. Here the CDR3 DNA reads TGTGCCAGCAGCTTTCTAGCGGGGGGGCCCAATGAGCAGTTCTTC.